This T cell receptor (beta chain) was found in a study of shared clonotypes between healthy human individuals (dated by TCRdb to 2018 to 2021). A note on the overall study: The cohort comprised a couple of women and a few men aged 18 to 49 years. Per donor, three plates each were used for CD4 naive and CD4 memory, two for CD8 naive, and one for CD8 memory. To estimate repertoire size and how much clonotype sharing occurs between individuals, the study deeply sequenced the blood TCR repertoires of several healthy adults. To increase sequencing depth and limit assay-specific biases, TCR repertoire library preparation and sequencing were carried out by different laboratories using diverse techniques. Between about 0.9 and 8.9 billion PBMCs per donor were obtained by leukapheresis. The paper's findings and limits, for the study overall: Even with the large sequencing depth, rarefaction of the sorted-subset datasets indicated that sequencing was incomplete. Compared with non-shared clonotypes, clonotypes shared by all four sorted-subset donors had higher generation probabilities. When a handful of donors were compared, the shared fraction of clonotypes was 5% to 6.5% for naive CD4, approximately 3.5% for naive CD8, more than 2% for memory CD4, and around 0.37% for memory CD8. Naive subsets generally had larger estimated clonotype richness than memory subsets did. Based on pairwise subsampling, the degree of clonotype sharing among donors was expected to be affected by sequencing depth. The small number of donors limited the genetic and exposure-history diversity represented. Only blood was sampled, and tissue TCR repertoires likely differ from those in blood.

CD8 naive samples were CD45RO-negative cells positively selected for CCR7, giving a CD45RA+CCR7+ population that excluded TemRA cells. The donors were healthy, HIV-negative adults with no recently reported acute infections or vaccinations. All donors were Caucasian adults living in Nashville, Tennessee, USA. Blood was collected by leukapheresis, and PBMCs were isolated by Ficoll-Histopaque density gradient centrifugation and then cryopreserved in liquid nitrogen vapor phase. Purity and quantity of every magnetically sorted T cell population were checked by analytical flow cytometry. Each sorted fraction had its genomic DNA isolated and then quantified by UV absorbance on a Nanodrop 2000c. Trimming at the junction amounts to 3 bases on V and 7 bases on J, and the germline ends lie 12 bases apart. The CDR3 numbers 12 residues from cysteine through phenylalanine. The DNA shown is the 36-base CDR3, in frame from base 1. The germline V gene gives CDR1 as SQVTM and CDR2 as ANQGSEA.

Using the deep immunoSEQ assay, TCR CDR3 regions were amplified from genomic DNA by multiplex PCR. For each cell subset, the extracted genomic DNA was distributed evenly across all wells of several immunoSEQ 96-well plates, and each plate served as one replicate. For sorted subsets, about 200 ng genomic DNA, equal to 25,000 to 35,000 T cell genomes, was loaded into each replicate PCR. Purified libraries were quantified with a Qubit 3.0 fluorometer, sized on a Bioanalyzer 2100, and re-quantified with the KAPA Library Quantification kit. Every immunoSEQ 96-well plate was sequenced on a separate single-read 150-cycle Illumina NextSeq 550 flow cell. Under the source paper's analysis protocol: Because only junctional sequences without quality scores were contained in the immunoSEQ output, filtering matching that applied to full-length reads could not be performed. To assign V/J genes and CDR3, sequences were annotated against IMGT germline references using PyIR, a Python wrapper for IgBLAST v1.9. Reads were filtered out if the reads had weak V/J assignments (E-value above 1e-6), no CDR3, stop codons, out-of-frame junctions, or ambiguous translated residues. V3J clonotypes were defined as sequences sharing the same inferred V gene, J gene, and CDR3 amino acid sequence. The percentage overlap between two repertoires was calculated by dividing the number of shared unique clonotypes by the size of the smaller repertoire. Repertoire richness was assessed with RTK rarefaction, the Chao1 estimator, and Recon v2.1 estimates of unobserved clonotypes. For all TCRbeta clonotypes obtained by the gDNA method from four donors, generation probabilities were computed with OLGA. TCRdb limited this immuneACCESS table to in-frame rearrangements with V and J called. A share of clones is missing; checked studies link under half to unresolved V genes, and the rest is unexplained. V and J calls and clone size are given by that table; D and trimming were obtained from the DNA. The sample table contains about 2 million clones; only one count was recorded for approximately 94% of them. The ten most abundant clones make up 1% to 1.5% of the sample.

Comment on this clone: Its antigen has not been determined. Base quality data are lacking; no much larger clone is found one base away.

This sequence was found in a man between 18 and 29 years old in good health. The sequenced sample consisted of naive CD8+ T cells sorted from blood. This sample's cell subset or site label indicates: CD45RA+CCR7+. The receptor chain draws on TRBV29-1 and TRBJ2-5; the D gene remains uncertain. The CDR3 corresponds to CSVDPIKGTQYF. At the DNA level, the sequence is TGCAGCGTTGATCCTATTAAGGGGACCCAGTACTTC.